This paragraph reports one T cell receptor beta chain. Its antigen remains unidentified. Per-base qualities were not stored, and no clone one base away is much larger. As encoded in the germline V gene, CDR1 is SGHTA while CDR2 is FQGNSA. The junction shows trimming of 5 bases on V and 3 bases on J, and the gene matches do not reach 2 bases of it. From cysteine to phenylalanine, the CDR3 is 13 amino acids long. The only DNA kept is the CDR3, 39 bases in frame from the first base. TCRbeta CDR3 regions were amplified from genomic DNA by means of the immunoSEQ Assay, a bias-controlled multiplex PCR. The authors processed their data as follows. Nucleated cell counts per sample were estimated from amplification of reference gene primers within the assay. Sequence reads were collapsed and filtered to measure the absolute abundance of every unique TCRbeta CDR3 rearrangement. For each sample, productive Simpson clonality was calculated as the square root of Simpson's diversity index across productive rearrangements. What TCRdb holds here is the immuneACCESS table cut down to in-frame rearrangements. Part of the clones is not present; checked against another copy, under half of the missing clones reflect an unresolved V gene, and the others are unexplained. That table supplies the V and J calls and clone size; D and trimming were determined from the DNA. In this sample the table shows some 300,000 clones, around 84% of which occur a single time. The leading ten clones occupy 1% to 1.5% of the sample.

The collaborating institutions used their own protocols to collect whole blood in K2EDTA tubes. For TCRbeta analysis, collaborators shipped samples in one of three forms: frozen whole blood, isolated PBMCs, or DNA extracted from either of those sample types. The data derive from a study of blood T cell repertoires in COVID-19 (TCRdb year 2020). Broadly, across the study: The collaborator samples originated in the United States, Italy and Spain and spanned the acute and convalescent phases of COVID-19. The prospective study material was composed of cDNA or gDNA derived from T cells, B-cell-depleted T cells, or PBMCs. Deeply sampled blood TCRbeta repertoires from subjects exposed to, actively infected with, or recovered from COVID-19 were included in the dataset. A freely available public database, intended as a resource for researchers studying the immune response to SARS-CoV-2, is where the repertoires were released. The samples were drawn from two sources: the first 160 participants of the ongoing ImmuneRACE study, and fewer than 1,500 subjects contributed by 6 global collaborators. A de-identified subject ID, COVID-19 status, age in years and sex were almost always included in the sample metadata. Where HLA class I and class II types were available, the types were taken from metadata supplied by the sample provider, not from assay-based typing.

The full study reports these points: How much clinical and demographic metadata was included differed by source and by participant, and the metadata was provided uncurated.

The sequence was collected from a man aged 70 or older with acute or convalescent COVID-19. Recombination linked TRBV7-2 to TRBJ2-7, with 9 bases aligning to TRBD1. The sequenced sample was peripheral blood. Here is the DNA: TGTGCCAGCAGCCGGGACAGGGACTACGAGCAGTACTTC. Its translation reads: CASSRDRDYEQYF.